A single sample is the source of the 18 T cell receptor beta chains below, sequenced in a study of chemoradiotherapy in HPV16-positive cancers. Only in-frame clones appear in the TCRdb table, and some are missing; sequencing was by immunoSEQ multiplex PCR. The table records about 27,000 clones, roughly 93% of them present only once. The material sequenced was blood, taken from a patient who underwent chemoradiotherapy. The receptors were gathered from a human donor with HPV-associated anogenital cancer.

The chain couples TRBV19 to TRBJ1-3; D possibly corresponds to TRBD1 (6 bases). CDR3 length equals 17 residues. Germline V gene lookup returns CDR1 LNHDA and CDR2 SQIVND (reference sequence). The ends were cut back, 5 bases at V and 0 bases at J, with 17 bases in the middle. The CDR3 sequence is CASSSPGGATSGNTIYF. The CDR3, as DNA: TGTGCCAGTAGTTCACCTGGGGGGGCTACCTCTGGAAACACCATATATTTT.

The chain couples TRBV6-1 to TRBJ2-7, with a tentative D call TRBD2 (5 bases). Looked up from germline, CDR1 is MNHNS and CDR2 is SASEGT. Deletions cut 3 bases from V and 2 bases from J, with 8 bases between. CDR3 length: 13 residues. DNA for the CDR3: TGTGCCAGCAGTGAGGAGGCCACCTACGAGCAGTACTTC. It yields the protein CASSEEATYEQYF.

This clone was seen a handful of times. The genes are TRBV11-1 and TRBJ1-2; 7 nucleotides agree with TRBD1. Trimming cost V 5 bases and J 4 bases; bases outside gene matches: 1. Germline CDR1 SGHAT, CDR2 FQDESV (reference sequence). The CDR3 totals 12 residues. The DNA of the CDR3 is TGTGCCAGCAGCAGGGACAGCTATGGCTACACCTTC. Amino acid sequence: CASSRDSYGYTF.

The J gene is TRBJ2-1, the V gene TRBV28; TRBD2 matches at 7 bases. CDR1 is MDHEN, CDR2 SYDVKM, per germline. The CDR3 has 14 amino acids. With 5 bases clipped from V and 5 bases from J, the junction kept 6 bases outside the gene matches. The CDR3 here is CASSPTGTNNEQFF. The CDR3 region has the DNA TGTGCCAGCAGTCCTACTGGGACTAACAATGAGCAGTTCTTC. The full variable domain, rest sourced from reference TRBV28 and TRBJ2-1, is DVKVTQSSRYLVKRTGEKVFLECVQDMDHENMFWYRQDPGLGLRLIYFSYDVKMKEKGDIPEGYSVSREKKERFSLILESASTNQTSMYLCASSPTGTNNEQFFGPGTRLTVL.

The chain joins TRBV7-2 to TRBJ2-7; D is perhaps TRBD1 (5 bases). The length of the CDR3 is 14 residues. Deletions cut 1 base from V and 3 bases from J, with 10 bases between. Germline V CDR1 and CDR2: SGHTA, FQGNSA. The CDR3 protein is CASSLVDRLYEQYF. The CDR3 DNA follows: TGTGCCAGCAGCTTAGTAGACAGACTCTACGAGCAGTACTTC.

This sequence joins TRBV15 and TRBJ1-1; no reliable D call. CDR3 size: 13 residues. V lost 3 bases and J 8 bases, leaving 13 bases between the germline ends. Germline CDR1 and CDR2: LNHNV and YYDKDF (reference sequence). In nucleotides, the CDR3 is TGTGCCACCAGCAGCGATCGTTTTTTCGAAGCTTTCTTT. It specifies CATSSDRFFEAFF.

V and J are TRBV19 and TRBJ2-7, with D unresolved. The CDR3 sequence is 14 residues long. In germline, CDR1 is LNHDA, CDR2 SQIVND (reference sequence). V lost 3 bases and J 2 bases, leaving 11 bases between the germline ends. CDR3 nucleotides: TGTGCCAGTAGTATCCATGAAAGGCCCTACGAGCAGTACTTC. As protein: CASSIHERPYEQYF. Using reference TRBV19 and TRBJ2-7 for the parts outside the CDR3, the full variable domain is DGGITQSPKYLFRKEGQNVTLSCEQNLNHDAMYWYRQDPGQGLRLIYYSQIVNDFQKGDIAEGYSVSREKKESFPLTVTSAQKNPTAFYLCASSIHERPYEQYFGPGTRLTVT.

The chain is built from TRBV28 and TRBJ2-7; D is possibly TRBD2 (5 bases). CDR3 length equals 15 residues. Germline assignment: CDR1 MDHEN and CDR2 SYDVKM. Deletions cut 5 bases from V and 1 base from J, with 15 bases between. In DNA form, the CDR3 reads TGTGCCAGCAGTCCCTGGGGAGTTCGGTCCTACGAGCAGTACTTC. It specifies CASSPWGVRSYEQYF.

This sequence joins TRBV28 and TRBJ1-5; D not certain. This CDR3 region has 12 residues. Trimming took off 6 bases at V and 7 bases at J, with 10 bases between the two ends. Looked up from germline, CDR1 is MDHEN and CDR2 is SYDVKM. CDR3 sequence reads: CASRWGGQPQHF. The DNA of the CDR3 is TGTGCCAGCAGGTGGGGTGGACAGCCCCAGCATTTT.

The CDR3 region has the DNA TGTGCCAGCAGCACCGACAGGACCACCCACCTATACAATGAGCAGTTCTTC. It yields the protein CASSTDRTTHLYNEQFF. The genes are TRBV11-2 and TRBJ2-1, with a weak D call TRBD1 (6 bases). The CDR3 has 17 amino acids. CDR1 is SGHAT and CDR2 is FQNNGV in the germline V gene. V was shortened by 5 bases and J by 4 bases, with 21 bases between the two germline ends. Supplemented by reference TRBV11-2 and TRBJ2-1, the full variable domain reads EAGVAQSPRYKIIEKRQSVAFWCNPISGHATLYWYQQILGQGPKLLIQFQNNGVVDDSQLPKDRFSAERLKGVDSTLKIQPAKLEDSAVYLCASSTDRTTHLYNEQFFGPGTRLTVL.

The chain carries TRBV5-1 and TRBJ2-1; maybe TRBD1 (5 bases). V was shortened by 4 bases and J by 1 base, with 9 bases between the two germline ends. Germline V gene data show CDR1 as SGHRS and CDR2 as YFSETQ. The CDR3 runs to 14 residues. The chain's CDR3 is CASSGQGSYNEQFF. DNA of the CDR3: TGCGCCAGCAGCGGGCAGGGTTCCTACAATGAGCAGTTCTTC.

This clone was seen just once. CDR3 sequence: CASSQAPGAGEQFF. CDR3 sequence (DNA): TGCGCCAGCAGCCAAGCTCCGGGGGCAGGTGAGCAGTTCTTC. The gene calls are TRBV4-1 and TRBJ2-1; D may match TRBD1 or TRBD2 (6 bases each). The CDR3 is 14 amino acids. Germline lookup yields CDR1 MGHRA and CDR2 YSYEKL. The ends were cut back, 1 base at V and 9 bases at J, with 13 bases in the middle.

The chain recombines TRBV4-1 with TRBJ2-1; maybe TRBD2 (6 bases). In germline, CDR1 is MGHRA, CDR2 YSYEKL. Trimming shortened V by 5 bases and J by 8 bases, and 19 bases separated the two germline ends. This CDR3 region has 15 residues. The CDR3 DNA reads as TGCGCCAGCAGCGAAAGGGAGCGGGTCAGAGATGAGCAGTTCTTC. It is translated as CASSERERVRDEQFF.

The J gene is TRBJ2-1, the V gene TRBV9, with TRBD2 as a possible D gene (7 bases). CDR3 size: 18 residues. Per the germline V gene, CDR1 is SGDLS and CDR2 is YYNGEE. Trimming removed 4 bases from V and 1 base from J, with 21 bases in between. CDR3 protein: CASSPPRGARQSYNEQFF. The CDR3, as DNA: TGTGCCAGCAGCCCTCCCCGGGGGGCCAGACAATCCTACAATGAGCAGTTCTTC.

In its sample, this clone was seen once. The genes are TRBV6-1 and TRBJ2-3; D is possibly TRBD1 or TRBD2 (5 bases each). The CDR3 length is 13 residues. The V gene's germline CDR1 is MNHNS and CDR2 SASEGT. Trimming pared 4 bases from V and 4 bases from J, leaving 9 bases between. In DNA, the CDR3 is TGTGCCAGCAGTGGGGGGATTGCAGATACGCAGTATTTT. Translation gives CASSGGIADTQYF.

The chain uses TRBV11-2 and TRBJ1-1, with a weak D call TRBD1 (5 bases). This CDR3 is built from 16 residues. V lost 1 base and J lost 1, with 13 bases in between. Germline-derived CDR1 and CDR2 are SGHAT and FQNNGV. The CDR3 region has the DNA TGTGCCAGCAGCTTAGGTTCCAGGGTAGAGAACACTGAAGCTTTCTTT. Its protein product is CASSLGSRVENTEAFF.

This clone showed up just once. The rearrangement uses TRBV18 and TRBJ1-4; no clear D gene. CDR1 is KGHSH, CDR2 LQKENI, per germline. CDR3 length: 13 amino acids. With 4 bases removed from V and 0 bases from J, the gap between germline ends came to 3 bases. The CDR3 loop reads CASSRSTNEKLFF. The CDR3 region has the DNA TGTGCCAGCTCACGGTCAACTAATGAAAAACTGTTTTTT.

The chain has TRBV5-5 and TRBJ2-1, with TRBD2 as a possible D gene (6 bases). CDR1 and CDR2 from the germline V gene are SGHKS and YYEKEE (reference sequence). This CDR3 has 16 residues. With 0 bases removed from V and 4 bases from J, the gap between germline ends came to 14 bases. The CDR3 sequence: CASSLAGLAQYNEQFF. In DNA, the CDR3 is TGTGCCAGCAGCTTGGCAGGCCTAGCGCAATACAATGAGCAGTTCTTC.